This is a list of T cell receptor beta chains from one sample in a study of human T cells and chemical hapten exposure. MiXCR was run by TCRdb on the RACE reads, yielding one entry per CDR3 protein. The data hold 250,000 or so distinct CDR3 sequences, with 7.5% to 9% observed a single time. This specimen was whole blood, taken in connection with sensitization to the hapten diphenylcyclopropenone (DPC). Receptors originate from a man between 18 and 29 years old with alopecia areata. Some clones in this sample may be carry-over from other donors' samples. Both conserved end residues are part of each CDR3. The D gene is left open where the match is weak. Clone size, where shown, is once, few, many, or a class for clones that have expanded.

TGCGCCAGCAGCCAAGATGGACAGGGGAGCTCTGGAAACACCATATATTTT,CASSQDGQGSSGNTIYF,-,TRBJ1-3,TRBD1,TRBV4-3,17
TGTGCCAGCAGAACAGCAGGGGACACCGGGGAGCTGTTTTTT,CASRTAGDTGELFF,many,TRBJ2-2,-,TRBV6-4,14
TGCAGCGTTGAATCCGGGGCAAACGAGCAGTACTTC,CSVESGANEQYF,-,TRBJ2-7,-,TRBV29-1,12
TGCGCCAGCAGCCCCGGGACGGGGCAAGAGACCCAGTACTTC,CASSPGTGQETQYF,few,TRBJ2-5,-,TRBV5-1,14
TGTGCCAGCAGCCCCGACGGGACCCACGGAACCCAGTACTTC,CASSPDGTHGTQYF,many,TRBJ2-5,-,TRBV11-2,14
TGCGCCAGCAGTGAGTACAGGGATGAAAAACTGTTTTTT,CASSEYRDEKLFF,few,TRBJ1-4,-,TRBV10-1,13
TGTGCCAGCAGCGCGGACTTACATGGCTACACCTTC,CASSADLHGYTF,-,TRBJ1-2,-,TRBV5-5,12
TGTGCCAGCAGCCAAGACGGGACTAGACGACAAGATACGCAGTATTTT,CASSQDGTRRQDTQYF,many,TRBJ2-3,TRBD2,TRBV4-2,16
TGCGCCAGCAGCCAAGATCTAGGTCAGGCAAGAGAAACCCAGTACTTC,CASSQDLGQARETQYF,many,TRBJ2-5,-,TRBV4-3,16
TGTGCCAGCAGCGTAGACAGGGGTAGCACAGATACGCAGTATTTT,CASSVDRGSTDTQYF,-,TRBJ2-3,TRBD1,TRBV6-4,15
TGTGCCAGCAGTATGACCGGACAGGGGGCAGATACGCAGTATTTT,CASSMTGQGADTQYF,-,TRBJ2-3,TRBD1,TRBV27,15
TGTGCCAGCAGGAGTACAGGTTCCACACCCCTCCACTTT,CASRSTGSTPLHF,few,TRBJ1-6,-,TRBV5-5,13
TGTGCCAGCAGCCGGCTACAAGAGGACTCTTATGGCTACACCTTC,CASSRLQEDSYGYTF,many,TRBJ1-2,-,TRBV12-3/TRBV12-4,15
TGTGCCAGCAGCTTAGAAGGGGGGTACACTGAAGCTTTCTTT,CASSLEGGYTEAFF,-,TRBJ1-1,-,TRBV7-2,14
TGTGCCAGCAGCTTAGGAGTGGGTACTGGAAACACCATATATTTT,CASSLGVGTGNTIYF,-,TRBJ1-3,-,TRBV7-2,15
TGTGCCAGCAGTTGGGGGGGGAACACTGAAGCTTTCTTT,CASSWGGNTEAFF,many,TRBJ1-1,-,TRBV27,13
TGTGCCAGCAGCCCCCAAGGGGGACAGGTGAACTACAATGAGCAGTTCTTC,CASSPQGGQVNYNEQFF,few,TRBJ2-1,TRBD1,TRBV7-8,17
TGTGCCAGCAGTAAATTCTGGGGACAGCGGTCCTACGAGCAGTACTTC,CASSKFWGQRSYEQYF,few,TRBJ2-7,TRBD1,TRBV6-2/TRBV6-3,16
TGTGCCAGCAGTTACGGGACATCCTACGAGCAGTACTTC,CASSYGTSYEQYF,-,TRBJ2-7,-,TRBV6-5,13
TGCAGTGCTAGAGAACAGGGGAGGGGTAACACTGAAGCTTTCTTT,CSAREQGRGNTEAFF,many,TRBJ1-1,TRBD1,TRBV20-1,15
TGTGCCAGCAGCTCGGGCGACAGCAACCAAGAGACCCAGTACTTC,CASSSGDSNQETQYF,-,TRBJ2-5,-,TRBV7-2,15
TGCGCCAGCCGTCGACTAGAAAGCTCCTACGAGCAGTACTTC,CASRRLESSYEQYF,many,TRBJ2-7,-,TRBV5-1,14
TGCGCCAGCAGCCCCTCTGGACTAAACCTCAAGGGGACTGAAGCTTTCTTT,CASSPSGLNLKGTEAFF,-,TRBJ1-1,-,TRBV5-1,17
TGTGCCAGCAGCTTACAGTTGGGAGGAGAGACCCAGTACTTC,CASSLQLGGETQYF,-,TRBJ2-5,-,TRBV7-9,14
TGTGCCAGCAGCCCACCGGGGCAGATATACAATGAGCAGTTCTTC,CASSPPGQIYNEQFF,many,TRBJ2-1,-,TRBV11-2,15
TGTGCCAGCAGCCAAGCTGTCTTCGGTTGGGATGAGCAGTTCTTC,CASSQAVFGWDEQFF,few,TRBJ2-1,-,TRBV14,15
TGTGCCATCAACCCGGGACAGGGGAGAGAGACCCAGTACTTC,CAINPGQGRETQYF,-,TRBJ2-5,TRBD1,TRBV10-3,14
TGTGCCAGCAGCTCCCGCCGGGGGGCGAGTACTGGGGCCAACGTCCTGACTTTC,CASSSRRGASTGANVLTF,-,TRBJ2-6,-,TRBV7-2,18
TGTGCCAGCAGTTTAAGGGCACGATCGGCTTTCTTT,CASSLRARSAFF,many,TRBJ1-1,-,TRBV12-3/TRBV12-4,12
TGTGCCTCACGATACAGGGACCAAATGAACACTGAAGCTTTCTTT,CASRYRDQMNTEAFF,many,TRBJ1-1,-,TRBV2,15
TGCGCCAGCAGCCCACAGGTGATCGCCTACGAGCAGTACTTC,CASSPQVIAYEQYF,-,TRBJ2-7,-,TRBV4-1,14
TGTGCCAGCAGTTACGGGGTCGGCGGGGAGCTGTTTTTT,CASSYGVGGELFF,many,TRBJ2-2,-,TRBV6-5,13
TGTGCCAGCAGCTTAACAGGGGCGGGCACAGATACGCAGTATTTT,CASSLTGAGTDTQYF,-,TRBJ2-3,TRBD1,TRBV7-2,15
TGCGCCAGCAGCTTGGCCGGAGGGGCGCGGGGTCGAGGCTACACCTTC,CASSLAGGARGRGYTF,few,TRBJ1-2,-,TRBV5-1,16
TGCGCCAGCAGCTTGGGACCGGTTAACACTGAAGCTTTCTTT,CASSLGPVNTEAFF,few,TRBJ1-1,-,TRBV7-2,14
TGCGCCAGCAGCTGGACCAAAACGGCTGAAGGAGAGACCCAGTACTTC,CASSWTKTAEGETQYF,many,TRBJ2-5,-,TRBV5-1,16
TGCGCCAGCAGCCATAACAACTGGGGGTCCTATGGCTACACCTTC,CASSHNNWGSYGYTF,few,TRBJ1-2,-,TRBV4-3,15
TGCAGCGTTGAATTGCGGGGGGGGAACACTGAAGCTTTCTTT,CSVELRGGNTEAFF,-,TRBJ1-1,-,TRBV29-1,14
TGCAGCGTTGAAGAGATGAGGCTGCAGGGGGGCGAGCAGTACTTC,CSVEEMRLQGGEQYF,-,TRBJ2-7,-,TRBV29-1,15
TGCGCCAGCAGCTCGCTAGCGGAGCGGGACCTAGCCAAAAACATTCAGTACTTC,CASSSLAERDLAKNIQYF,many,TRBJ2-4,TRBD2,TRBV5-1,18
TGTGCCAGCGTTGGGGGCCGCTCACCCCTCCACTTT,CASVGGRSPLHF,many,TRBJ1-6,-,TRBV7-9,12
TGTGCCACCAGTGAGGGAGGACAGGGGAACACTGAAGCTTTCTTT,CATSEGGQGNTEAFF,many,TRBJ1-1,TRBD1,TRBV24-1,15
TGCGCCAGCATGGACTTGTACACAGATACGCAGTATTTT,CASMDLYTDTQYF,many,TRBJ2-3,-,TRBV5-1,13
TGCGCCAGCAGCTTGGGAGCAGGGACAGGGGGTCTGGAGACCCAGTACTTC,CASSLGAGTGGLETQYF,-,TRBJ2-5,TRBD1,TRBV5-1,17
TGCAGCCCGAGGGACAGGGGCCAAGAGACCCAGTACTTC,CSPRDRGQETQYF,few,TRBJ2-5,TRBD1,TRBV29-1,13
TGTGCCAGCAGCCTGAGCTTTGCAACTAATGAAAAACTGTTTTTT,CASSLSFATNEKLFF,few,TRBJ1-4,-,TRBV7-9,15
TGTGCCAGCAGTCCTCGTGAGGGGGACTATGGCTACACCTTC,CASSPREGDYGYTF,-,TRBJ1-2,-,TRBV6-1,14
TGTGCCAGCAACCTCAATAATCAGCCCCAGCATTTT,CASNLNNQPQHF,few,TRBJ1-5,-,TRBV12-3/TRBV12-4,12